This TCR beta chain originates from a study of blood T cell repertoires in COVID-19. Overall study context: Acute and convalescent COVID-19 samples came from the United States, Italy and Spain. The cDNA or gDNA used as material had been derived from T cells, B-cell-depleted T cells, or PBMCs.

Only one count was recorded for this clone. As originally analysed: The assay estimated nucleated cells by amplifying reference gene primers. The table came from immunoSEQ multiplex PCR; TCRdb's copy has only in-frame clones and leaves some out. The DNA gave D and trimming, while V, J and clone size come from that table. Among about 190,000 clones listed, 90% were seen once. The CDR3 is 15 residues long. The V gene's germline CDR1 is MDHEN and CDR2 SYDVKM. Trimming took 6 bases from V and 3 from J; bases not matched to a gene: 8. The sequence was collected from a man in his fifties or sixties with acute or convalescent COVID-19. Sequenced sample: peripheral blood. The V gene is TRBV28, the J gene TRBJ2-7, with TRBD1 matching 10 bases. CDR3: CASSLGDRGIYEQYF. In DNA, the CDR3 is TGTGCCAGCAGCCTCGGGGACAGGGGCATCTACGAGCAGTACTTC.